This TCR beta chain stems from a study of cytomegalovirus exposure and HLA in healthy donors. Only one count was recorded for this clone. What it recognizes is unknown. Broader study findings: Cytomegalovirus association was listed for 164 TCR beta chains. HLA-A and HLA-B allele assignments for most subjects were reportedly predicted accurately using TCR beta sequences.

V lost 0 bases to trimming and J lost 4 bases, with 11 bases between them. From germline, CDR1 is SNHLY and CDR2 FYNNEI. The CDR3 is made up of 15 amino acids. This PCR relied on a set of 60 Vbeta primers and 13 Jbeta primers. Generated by immunoSEQ multiplex PCR, the TCRdb table keeps only in-frame clones and is missing some. The table has around 130,000 clones, roughly 85% seen once. What was sequenced was PBMCs. The TCR sequence derives from a woman aged 25-40 years in good health and CMV-seropositive. The chain combines TRBV2 with TRBJ2-3; possible D gene TRBD1, 7 bases. The DNA for the CDR3 is TGTGCCAGCAGTGAAGCGGCAGGGGGGTCAGATACGCAGTATTTT. This translates into CASSEAAGGSDTQYF.